These 10 T cell receptor beta chains were all obtained from the same sample, sequenced in a study of human versus mouse CDR3 diversity and MHC coevolution. Measured with immunoSEQ multiplex PCR; TCRdb has only the in-frame clones, and not every one. The table lists some 80,000 clones, roughly 90% of them singletons, with roughly 0.15% in the top ten. The source material was naive CD4+ T cells from blood. Specified subset: CD45RO-negative CD62L-positive naive CD4 T cells. Every receptor here comes from a person aged 25 to 69 in good health.

The chain employs TRBV6-5 and TRBJ2-7; TRBD2 is a possible D gene (6 bases). The CDR3 loop spans 15 amino acids. Germline lookup yields CDR1 MNHEY and CDR2 SVGAGI. V gave up 6 bases and J gave up 2 bases, with 17 bases separating them. The CDR3 region is CASSPPGLLPYEQYF. The CDR3 coding sequence is TGTGCCAGCAGCCCTCCGGGACTTCTGCCCTACGAGCAGTACTTC.

The chain combines TRBV6-1 with TRBJ2-7; 10 bases map to TRBD2. The CDR3 length is 14 residues. CDR1 MNHNS and CDR2 SASEGT come from the germline V gene. V shed 9 bases, J shed 4 bases, and the junction held 9 bases outside the gene matches. CDR3 in amino acids: CASQEAGGPYEQYF. CDR3 nucleotides: TGTGCCAGTCAGGAAGCGGGAGGGCCTTACGAGCAGTACTTC.

This chain joins TRBV28 and TRBJ2-1, with D maybe TRBD2 (6 bases). Germline lookup yields CDR1 MDHEN and CDR2 SYDVKM. This CDR3 spans 14 amino acids. V was trimmed by 2 bases and J by 5 bases, leaving 10 bases between them. CDR3 sequence reads: CASSLKLANNEQFF. Written as DNA, the CDR3 is TGTGCCAGCAGTTTAAAGCTAGCGAACAATGAGCAGTTCTTC.

This clone was seen just once. The rearrangement joins TRBV5-1 to TRBJ2-1, with D perhaps matching TRBD2 (6 bases). The CDR3 extends over 14 amino acids. Germline V lookup: CDR1 SGHRS, CDR2 YFSETQ. Trimming cost V 3 bases and J 7 bases, with 14 bases left between them. CDR3 sequence reads: CASSWGGAGNEQFF. The CDR3 nucleotides read TGCGCCAGCAGCTGGGGCGGGGCCGGGAATGAGCAGTTCTTC.

The chain's CDR3 is CASSPSWSSGGTDTQYF. The CDR3 coding sequence is TGTGCCAGCAGTCCCTCTTGGTCTAGCGGGGGCACAGATACGCAGTATTTT. This chain uses TRBV28 with TRBJ2-3; TRBD2 matches 9 bases. CDR1 and CDR2 (germline): MDHEN, SYDVKM. This CDR3 has 17 residues. The trim removed 5 bases at V and 1 base at J, leaving 10 bases unmatched.

This clone was found a few times. V gene TRBV7-9 combines with J gene TRBJ1-1, with D uncertain. In germline, CDR1 is SEHNR, CDR2 FQNEAQ (reference sequence). V was trimmed by 1 base and J by 3 bases, leaving 9 bases between them. The CDR3 is made up of 14 amino acids. The CDR3 region has the DNA TGTGCCAGCAGCTTAGTATTGGAGGACACTGAAGCTTTCTTT. Translation: CASSLVLEDTEAFF.

The chain couples TRBV6-1 to TRBJ1-1, with TRBD1 matching over 7 bases. This CDR3 contains 15 residues. CDR1 and CDR2 (germline): MNHNS, SASEGT. Trimming took 6 bases from V and 0 from J; bases not matched to a gene: 7. The CDR3 reads CASSLTRGLNTEAFF. The CDR3 DNA reads TGTGCCAGCAGCCTGACTAGGGGGCTGAACACTGAAGCTTTCTTT.

Written as DNA, the CDR3 is TGCGCCAGCAGCCAAACCGGGACAGGGGGCGACGAGCAGTACTTC. This sequence encodes CASSQTGTGGDEQYF. V usage is TRBV4-1 and J usage is TRBJ2-7, with TRBD1 matching over 12 bases. This CDR3 is 15 amino acids long. The V segment lost 2 bases and the J segment 5 bases; nucleotides outside the gene matches: 4. Germline CDR1 and CDR2: MGHRA and YSYEKL.

This chain connects TRBV4-1 to TRBJ2-1, with a possible D match to TRBD1 (5 bases). CDR3 size: 14 residues. Germline V lookup: CDR1 MGHRA, CDR2 YSYEKL. Trimming removed 2 bases from V and 6 bases from J, with 11 bases in between. The CDR3 loop is CASSQPDRFNEQFF. As DNA, the CDR3 is TGCGCCAGCAGCCAACCTGACAGATTCAATGAGCAGTTCTTC.

Worth noting for this clone: The germline gene is not matched at one end of the junction; a read error may be the cause. V and J are TRBV6-6 and TRBJ2-3, with 11 bases matching TRBD2. The CDR3 is made up of 16 amino acids. The germline gives CDR1 MNHNY, CDR2 SVGAGI (reference sequence). The CDR3 is CASTGTSGTSIDTQYF. The DNA of the CDR3 is TGTGCCAGCACTGGGACTAGCGGAACTAGCATAGATACGCAGTATTTT.